This entry features one TCR beta chain sequence. Its antigen remains unknown. This CDR3 contains 13 residues. Germline CDR1 reads KGHSH; CDR2 reads LQKENI. V lost 3 bases and J 7 bases, leaving 10 bases between the germline ends. This sample was taken from a study of T-cell memory formation after mild COVID-19. Study findings and constraints: A balance of CD4 and CD8 characterized clones contracting day 15 to 85, whereas later expanders leaned CD4+. The second-wave clones peaking on day 37 were not confirmed as SARS-CoV-2-specific.

TCRdb reprocessed the 5' RACE reads via MiXCR and lists one record per CDR3 protein. The sample carries over 500,000 distinct CDR3 sequences, about 18% recorded once. This clonotype originated in an adult woman who had mild COVID-19 (a few samples of this study predate the infection). Cell type and time point are not known. Specimen: PBMCs or a T cell subset sorted from them (not recorded which). This rearrangement joins TRBV18 to TRBJ2-1; no reliable D call. DNA for the CDR3: TGTGCCAGCTCACCTGGCGCACGGAATGAGCAGTTCTTC. This encodes CASSPGARNEQFF.